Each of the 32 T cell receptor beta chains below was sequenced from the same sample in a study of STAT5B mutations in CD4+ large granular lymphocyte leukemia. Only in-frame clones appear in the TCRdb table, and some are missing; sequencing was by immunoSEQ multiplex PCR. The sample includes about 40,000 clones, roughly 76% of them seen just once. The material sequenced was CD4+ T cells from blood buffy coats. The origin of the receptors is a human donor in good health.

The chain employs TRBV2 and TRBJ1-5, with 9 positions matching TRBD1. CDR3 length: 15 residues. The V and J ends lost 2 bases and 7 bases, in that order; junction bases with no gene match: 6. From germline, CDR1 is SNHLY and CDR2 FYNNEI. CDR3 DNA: TGTGCCAGCAGTGAAACGGGACAGGGCGGACAGCCCCAGCATTTT. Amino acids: CASSETGQGGQPQHF. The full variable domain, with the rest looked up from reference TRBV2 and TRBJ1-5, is EPEVTQTPSHQVTQMGQEVILRCVPISNHLYFYWYRQILGQKVEFLVSFYNNEISEKSEIFDDQFSVERPDGSNFTLKIRSTKLEDSAMYFCASSETGQGGQPQHFGDGTRLSIL.

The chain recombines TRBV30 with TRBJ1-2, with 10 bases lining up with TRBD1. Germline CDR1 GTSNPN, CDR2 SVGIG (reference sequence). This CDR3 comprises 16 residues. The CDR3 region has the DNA TGTGCACTATCAAGGGACAGGGGAGGCCTTAGGGGAGGCTACACCTTC. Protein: CALSRDRGGLRGGYTF.

The CDR3 bases are TGTGCCTGGGCGGCTTTAAACAATGAGCAGTTCTTC. It encodes CAWAALNNEQFF. The chain is built from TRBV30 and TRBJ2-1, with D unresolved. This CDR3 is 12 amino acids long. V lost 5 bases and J 5 bases, leaving 10 bases between the germline ends. CDR1 is GTSNPN and CDR2 is SVGIG in the germline V gene (reference sequence).

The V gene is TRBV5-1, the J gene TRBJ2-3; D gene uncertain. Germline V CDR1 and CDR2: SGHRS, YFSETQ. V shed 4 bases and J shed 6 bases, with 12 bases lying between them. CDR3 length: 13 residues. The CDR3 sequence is CASSVPQLDTQYF. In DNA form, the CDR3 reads TGCGCCAGCAGCGTACCACAGCTGGATACGCAGTATTTT.

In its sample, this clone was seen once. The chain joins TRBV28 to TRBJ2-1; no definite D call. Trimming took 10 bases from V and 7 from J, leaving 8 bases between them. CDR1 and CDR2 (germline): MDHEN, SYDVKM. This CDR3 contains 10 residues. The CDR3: CATEANEQFF. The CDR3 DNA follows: TGTGCCACCGAGGCTAATGAGCAGTTCTTC.

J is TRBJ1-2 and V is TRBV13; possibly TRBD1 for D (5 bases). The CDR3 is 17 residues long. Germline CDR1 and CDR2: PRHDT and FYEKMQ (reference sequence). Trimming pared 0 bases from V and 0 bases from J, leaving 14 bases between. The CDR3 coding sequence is TGTGCCAGCAGCTTAGGGGGCTCCAGGGAAGCTAACTATGGCTACACCTTC. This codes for CASSLGGSREANYGYTF.

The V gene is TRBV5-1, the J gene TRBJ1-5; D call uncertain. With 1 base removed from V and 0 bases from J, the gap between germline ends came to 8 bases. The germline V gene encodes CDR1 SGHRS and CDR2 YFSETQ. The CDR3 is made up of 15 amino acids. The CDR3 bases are TGCGCCAGCAGCTTGATGGGGATTAGCAATCAGCCCCAGCATTTT. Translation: CASSLMGISNQPQHF.

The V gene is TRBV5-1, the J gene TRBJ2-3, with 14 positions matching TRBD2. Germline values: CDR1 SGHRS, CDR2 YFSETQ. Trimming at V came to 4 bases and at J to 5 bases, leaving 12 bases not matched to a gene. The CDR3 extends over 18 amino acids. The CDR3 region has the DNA TGCGCCAGCAGCCCAGTGACTAGCGGGAGGGCCGGAAAAGATACGCAGTATTTT. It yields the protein CASSPVTSGRAGKDTQYF.

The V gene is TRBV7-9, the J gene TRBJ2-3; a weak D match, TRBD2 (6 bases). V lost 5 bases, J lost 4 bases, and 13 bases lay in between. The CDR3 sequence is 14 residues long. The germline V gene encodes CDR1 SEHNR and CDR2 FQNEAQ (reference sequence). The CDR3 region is CASSPGRGSDTQYF. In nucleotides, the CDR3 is TGTGCCAGCAGCCCCGGACGGGGGTCAGATACGCAGTATTTT.

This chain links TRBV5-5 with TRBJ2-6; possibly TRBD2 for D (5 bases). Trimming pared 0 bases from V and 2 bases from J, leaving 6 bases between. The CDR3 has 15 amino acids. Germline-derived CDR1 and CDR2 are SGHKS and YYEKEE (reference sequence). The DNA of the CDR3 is TGTGCCAGCAGCTTGGCGGGGACTGGGGCCAACGTCCTGACTTTC. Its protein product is CASSLAGTGANVLTF.

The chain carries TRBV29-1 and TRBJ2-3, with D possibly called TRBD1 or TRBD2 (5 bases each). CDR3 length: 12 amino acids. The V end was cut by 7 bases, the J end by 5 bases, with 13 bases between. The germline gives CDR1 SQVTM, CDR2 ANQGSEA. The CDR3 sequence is CSGFQGVDTQYF. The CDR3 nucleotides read TGCAGCGGATTCCAGGGAGTAGATACGCAGTATTTT.

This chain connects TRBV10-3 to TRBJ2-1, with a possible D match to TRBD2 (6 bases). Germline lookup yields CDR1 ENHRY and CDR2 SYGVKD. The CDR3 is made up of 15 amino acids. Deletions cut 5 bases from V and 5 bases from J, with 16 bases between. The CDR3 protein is CAISLNPGLNNEQFF. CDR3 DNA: TGTGCCATCAGTCTAAACCCGGGACTCAACAATGAGCAGTTCTTC.

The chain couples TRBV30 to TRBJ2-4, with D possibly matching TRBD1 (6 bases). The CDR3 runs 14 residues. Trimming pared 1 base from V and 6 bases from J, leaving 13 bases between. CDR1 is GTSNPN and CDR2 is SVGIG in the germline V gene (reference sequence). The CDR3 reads CAWSAPGQLNIQYF. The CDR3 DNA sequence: TGTGCCTGGAGTGCTCCGGGACAATTAAACATTCAGTACTTC.

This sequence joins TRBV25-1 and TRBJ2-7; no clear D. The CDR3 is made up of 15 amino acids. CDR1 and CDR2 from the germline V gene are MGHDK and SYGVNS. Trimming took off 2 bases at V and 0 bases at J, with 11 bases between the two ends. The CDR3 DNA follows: TGTGCCAGCAGTGAACTCGACACTTCCTCCTACGAGCAGTACTTC. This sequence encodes CASSELDTSSYEQYF.

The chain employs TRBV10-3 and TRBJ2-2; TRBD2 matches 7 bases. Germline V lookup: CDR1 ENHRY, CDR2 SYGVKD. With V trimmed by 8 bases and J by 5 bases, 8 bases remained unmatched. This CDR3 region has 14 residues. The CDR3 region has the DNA TGTGCCATCCAAGCGGGACTTCCAACCGGGGAGCTGTTTTTT. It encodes CAIQAGLPTGELFF.

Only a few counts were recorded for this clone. The CDR3 DNA reads TGTGCCAGTAGTTCCGGACAGGCGAATCAGCCCCAGCATTTT. Translating it yields CASSSGQANQPQHF. This chain uses TRBV19 with TRBJ1-5, with TRBD1 identical over 7 bases. Trimming at V came to 5 bases and at J to 4 bases, leaving 5 bases not matched to a gene. The germline V gene has CDR1 LNHDA and CDR2 SQIVND (reference sequence). This CDR3 contains 14 residues.

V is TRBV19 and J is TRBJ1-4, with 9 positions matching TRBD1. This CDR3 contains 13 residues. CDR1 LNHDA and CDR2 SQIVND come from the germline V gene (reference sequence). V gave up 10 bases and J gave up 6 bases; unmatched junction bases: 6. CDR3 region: CATIDRGDEKLFF. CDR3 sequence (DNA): TGTGCCACCATCGACAGGGGGGATGAAAAACTGTTTTTT. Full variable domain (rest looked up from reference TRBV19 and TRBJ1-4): DGGITQSPKYLFRKEGQNVTLSCEQNLNHDAMYWYRQDPGQGLRLIYYSQIVNDFQKGDIAEGYSVSREKKESFPLTVTSAQKNPTAFYLCATIDRGDEKLFFGSGTQLSVL.

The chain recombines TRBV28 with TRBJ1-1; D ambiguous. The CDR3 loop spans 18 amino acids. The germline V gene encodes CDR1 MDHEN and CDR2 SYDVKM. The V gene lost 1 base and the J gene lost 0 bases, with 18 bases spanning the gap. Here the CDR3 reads CASSLSAQGWRMNTEAFF. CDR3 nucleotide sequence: TGTGCCAGCAGTTTATCCGCGCAAGGGTGGCGCATGAACACTGAAGCTTTCTTT. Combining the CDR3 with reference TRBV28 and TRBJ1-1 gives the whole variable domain DVKVTQSSRYLVKRTGEKVFLECVQDMDHENMFWYRQDPGLGLRLIYFSYDVKMKEKGDIPEGYSVSREKKERFSLILESASTNQTSMYLCASSLSAQGWRMNTEAFFGQGTRLTVV.

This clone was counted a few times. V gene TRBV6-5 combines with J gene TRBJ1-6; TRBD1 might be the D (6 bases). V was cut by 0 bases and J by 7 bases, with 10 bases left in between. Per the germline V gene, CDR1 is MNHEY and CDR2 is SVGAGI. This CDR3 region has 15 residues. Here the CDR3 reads CASSYSKGGNSPLHF. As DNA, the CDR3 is TGTGCCAGCAGTTACTCGAAGGGGGGGAATTCACCCCTCCACTTT.

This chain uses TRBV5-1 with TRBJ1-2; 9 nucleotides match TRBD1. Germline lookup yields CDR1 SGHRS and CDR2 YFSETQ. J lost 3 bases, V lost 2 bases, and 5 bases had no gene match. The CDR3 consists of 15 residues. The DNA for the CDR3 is TGCGCCAGCAGCTTAGGGACAGGGAGTGACTATGGCTACACCTTC. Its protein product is CASSLGTGSDYGYTF.

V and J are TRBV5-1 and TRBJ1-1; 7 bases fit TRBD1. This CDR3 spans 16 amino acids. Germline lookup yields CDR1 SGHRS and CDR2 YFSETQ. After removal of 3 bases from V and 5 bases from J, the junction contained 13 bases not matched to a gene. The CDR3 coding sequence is TGCGCCAGCAGCTCTGGACAGGTTCTAAGGAGGACTGAAGCTTTCTTT. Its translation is CASSSGQVLRRTEAFF.

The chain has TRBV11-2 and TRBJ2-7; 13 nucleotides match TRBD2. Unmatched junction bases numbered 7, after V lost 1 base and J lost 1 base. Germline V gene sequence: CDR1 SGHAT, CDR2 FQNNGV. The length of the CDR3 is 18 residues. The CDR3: CASSLGRTSGSQSYEQYF. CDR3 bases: TGTGCCAGCAGCTTAGGTAGGACTAGCGGGAGCCAGTCCTACGAGCAGTACTTC.

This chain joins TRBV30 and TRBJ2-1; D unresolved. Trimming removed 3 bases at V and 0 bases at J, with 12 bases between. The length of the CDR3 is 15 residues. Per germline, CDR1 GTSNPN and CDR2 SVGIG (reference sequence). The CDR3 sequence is CAWSGQLSSYNEQFF. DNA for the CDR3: TGTGCCTGGAGCGGGCAGCTTAGCTCCTACAATGAGCAGTTCTTC.

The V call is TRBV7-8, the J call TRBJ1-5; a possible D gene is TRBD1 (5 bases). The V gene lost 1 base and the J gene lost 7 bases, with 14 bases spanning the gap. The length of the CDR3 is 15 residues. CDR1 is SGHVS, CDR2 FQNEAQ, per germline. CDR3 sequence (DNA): TGTGCCAGCAGCTTAGAGGTCAGGGATAAACAGCCCCAGCATTTT. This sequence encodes CASSLEVRDKQPQHF.

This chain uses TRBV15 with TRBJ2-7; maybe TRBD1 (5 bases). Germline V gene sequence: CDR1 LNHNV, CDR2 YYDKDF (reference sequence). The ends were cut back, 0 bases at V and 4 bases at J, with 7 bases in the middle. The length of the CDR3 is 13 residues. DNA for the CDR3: TGTGCCACCAGCAGAGATAAGGGGTACGAGCAGTACTTC. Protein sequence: CATSRDKGYEQYF.

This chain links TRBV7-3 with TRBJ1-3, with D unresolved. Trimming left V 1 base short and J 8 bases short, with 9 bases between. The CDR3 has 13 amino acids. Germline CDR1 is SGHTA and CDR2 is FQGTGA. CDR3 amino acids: CASSLNLLDTIYF. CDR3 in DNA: TGTGCCAGCAGCTTAAACTTGCTCGACACCATATATTTT.

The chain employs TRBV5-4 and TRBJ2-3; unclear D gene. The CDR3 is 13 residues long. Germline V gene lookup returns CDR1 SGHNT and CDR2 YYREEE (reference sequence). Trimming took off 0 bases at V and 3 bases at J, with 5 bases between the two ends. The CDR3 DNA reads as TGTGCCAGCAGCTTGGATGGTACAGATACGCAGTATTTT. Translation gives CASSLDGTDTQYF.

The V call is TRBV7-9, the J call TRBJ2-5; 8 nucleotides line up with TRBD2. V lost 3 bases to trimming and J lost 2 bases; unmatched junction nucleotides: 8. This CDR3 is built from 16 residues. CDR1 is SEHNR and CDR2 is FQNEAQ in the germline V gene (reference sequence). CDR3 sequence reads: CASSFTSGTRQETQYF. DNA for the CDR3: TGTGCCAGCAGCTTCACCTCCGGGACTAGGCAAGAGACCCAGTACTTC.

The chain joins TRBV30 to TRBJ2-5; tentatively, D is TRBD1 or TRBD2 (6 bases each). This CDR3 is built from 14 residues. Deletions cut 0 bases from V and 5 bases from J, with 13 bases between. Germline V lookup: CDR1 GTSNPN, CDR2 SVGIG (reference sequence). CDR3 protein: CAWSVQGGTETQYF. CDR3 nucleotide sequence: TGTGCCTGGAGTGTACAGGGCGGGACGGAGACCCAGTACTTC.

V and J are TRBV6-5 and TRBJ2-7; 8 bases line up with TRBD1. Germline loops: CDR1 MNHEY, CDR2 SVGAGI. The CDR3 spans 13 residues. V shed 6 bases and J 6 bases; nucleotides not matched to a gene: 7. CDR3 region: CASRPPGQAEQYF. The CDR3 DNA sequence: TGTGCCAGCAGACCCCCGGGACAGGCCGAGCAGTACTTC.

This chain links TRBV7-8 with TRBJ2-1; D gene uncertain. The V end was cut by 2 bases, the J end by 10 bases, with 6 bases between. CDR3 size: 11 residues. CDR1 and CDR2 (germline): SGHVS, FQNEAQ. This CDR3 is CASSLNGEQFF. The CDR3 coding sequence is TGTGCCAGCAGCTTAAACGGGGAGCAGTTCTTC.

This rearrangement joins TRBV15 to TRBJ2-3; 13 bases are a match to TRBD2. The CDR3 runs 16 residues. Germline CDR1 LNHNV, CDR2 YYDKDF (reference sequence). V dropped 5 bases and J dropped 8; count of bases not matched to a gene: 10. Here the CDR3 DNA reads TGTGCCACCAGCGAGGGAACTAGCGGGGGGGCTATTACGCAGTATTTT. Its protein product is CATSEGTSGGAITQYF.